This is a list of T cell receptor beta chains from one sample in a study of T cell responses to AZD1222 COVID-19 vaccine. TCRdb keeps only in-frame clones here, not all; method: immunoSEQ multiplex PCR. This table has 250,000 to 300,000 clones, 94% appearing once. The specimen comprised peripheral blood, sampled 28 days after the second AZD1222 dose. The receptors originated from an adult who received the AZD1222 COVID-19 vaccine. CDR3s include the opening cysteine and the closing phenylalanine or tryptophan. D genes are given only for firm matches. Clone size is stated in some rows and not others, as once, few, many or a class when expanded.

TGTGCCAGCAGCTTGCGGGTCCGAGAGGAGCAGTACTTC,CASSLRVREEQYF,TRBV7-2,-,-,TRBJ2-7
TGTGCCAGTACACAGGGGGCAGGTCGGGGAAACATTCAGTACTTC,CASTQGAGRGNIQYF,TRBV27,-,TRBD1,TRBJ2-4
TGTGCCAGCAGCGCTGGACAGGGGAACACTGAAGCTTTCTTT,CASSAGQGNTEAFF,TRBV9,-,TRBD1,TRBJ1-1
TGTGCCAGCAGTTTCTATTCCACCGGGGAGCTGTTTTTT,CASSFYSTGELFF,TRBV27,-,-,TRBJ2-2
TGTGCCAGCAGGAGCCTCGGGGGGCGAACAGATACGCAGTATTTT,CASRSLGGRTDTQYF,TRBV2,once,-,TRBJ2-3
TGTGCCAGCTCACCAGGGACGGCGAATAATTCACCCCTCCACTTT,CASSPGTANNSPLHF,TRBV18,-,-,TRBJ1-6
TGTGCCAGCAGTTCCAGGCCCCTGGTCTACGAGCAGTACTTC,CASSSRPLVYEQYF,TRBV6-5,-,-,TRBJ2-7
TGTGCCAGCAGCTTCGGGACAGGGGGGCGTACTGAAGCTTTCTTT,CASSFGTGGRTEAFF,TRBV7-9,-,TRBD1,TRBJ1-1
TGTGCCAGCTCACTCTCCCTCCAGCCGGGACAGGGCCCGTACAATGAGCAGTTCTTC,CASSLSLQPGQGPYNEQFF,TRBV18,-,TRBD1,TRBJ2-1
TGCAGCGTTGCCCTGACTAGCGGGAGTCGGAATGAGCAGTTCTTC,CSVALTSGSRNEQFF,TRBV29-1,-,TRBD2,TRBJ2-1
TGCAGTGCTAGAAGGAACACTGAAGCTTTCTTT,CSARRNTEAFF,TRBV20-1,-,-,TRBJ1-1
TGTGCCAGCAGTATCGAAGGGTACGAGCAGTACTTC,CASSIEGYEQYF,TRBV28,few,-,TRBJ2-7
TGCAGCGTTGACAAGGGTCTAGGGGGTCCCTACGAGCAGTACTTC,CSVDKGLGGPYEQYF,TRBV29-1,once,-,TRBJ2-7
TGTGCCAGCTTATTACAGGTGGAGAACACTGAAGCTTTCTTT,CASLLQVENTEAFF,TRBV6-6,-,-,TRBJ1-1
TGTGCCTGGCACCAGGGCTATGGCTACACCTTC,CAWHQGYGYTF,TRBV30,-,-,TRBJ1-2
TGTGCCAGTAGTCTACAGGGGGCGACCGGGGAGCTGTTTTTT,CASSLQGATGELFF,TRBV19,-,TRBD1,TRBJ2-2
TGCGCCAGCAGCCGGGTCGGGCGGGGCAACACAGATACGCAGTATTTT,CASSRVGRGNTDTQYF,TRBV4-1,-,-,TRBJ2-3
TGTGCCAGCAGCCAACCAGGTGGATCACCCCTCCACTTT,CASSQPGGSPLHF,TRBV3-1/TRBV3-2,-,-,TRBJ1-6
TGTGCCAGCTCATCAACAGTTTACAATGAGCAGTTCTTC,CASSSTVYNEQFF,TRBV18,-,-,TRBJ2-1
TGTGCCAGCAGCCTCTTAGCGGCTAACTATGGCTACACCTTC,CASSLLAANYGYTF,TRBV11-2,-,-,TRBJ1-2
TGTGCCAGCACCCGACAGGGGGTATCCTACAATGAGCAGTTCTTC,CASTRQGVSYNEQFF,TRBV9,-,TRBD1,TRBJ2-1
TGTGCCAGCAGCCCTACCGGGCAGGCCCTTGGAAACACCATATATTTT,CASSPTGQALGNTIYF,TRBV28,once,-,TRBJ1-3
TGTGCCAGCAGCAAAGGGGGACAGACCAATCAGCCCCAGCATTTT,CASSKGGQTNQPQHF,TRBV21-1,-,-,TRBJ1-5
TGTGCCAGCAGTGAATGGGAACCGCCCAATACCGGGGAGCTGTTTTTT,CASSEWEPPNTGELFF,TRBV25-1,-,-,TRBJ2-2
TGTGCCAGCAGCCACGCCGGGGAGCTGTTTTTT,CASSHAGELFF,TRBV3-1/TRBV3-2,-,-,TRBJ2-2
TGCGCCAGCAGTGGTGAACAGCCATCTTATTCACCCCTCCACTTT,CASSGEQPSYSPLHF,TRBV5-1,-,-,TRBJ1-6
TGTGCCAGCAGCTTAGCCGCCAGGGATACTGAAGCTTTCTTT,CASSLAARDTEAFF,TRBV11-2,-,-,TRBJ1-1
TGTGCCAGCAGTGCTGGGGGGGGCACTGAAGCTTTCTTT,CASSAGGGTEAFF,TRBV27,-,-,TRBJ1-1
TGTGCCAGCAGTGCTCCCCGGACAGTTAGCAATCAGCCCCAGCATTTT,CASSAPRTVSNQPQHF,TRBV6-2/TRBV6-3,-,-,TRBJ1-5
TGCGCCAGCAGCTTGGAGCGAGCGGGAGCCAATGAGCAGTTCTTC,CASSLERAGANEQFF,TRBV5-1,once,TRBD2,TRBJ2-1
TGTGCCAGCAGCGGTTCTAGCGGGAGGGCGTTAAATGAGCAGTTCTTC,CASSGSSGRALNEQFF,TRBV7-6,-,TRBD2,TRBJ2-1
TGTGCCAGTAGGAAGGGACAGCGGGATGAGCAGTTCTTC,CASRKGQRDEQFF,TRBV19,-,-,TRBJ2-1
TGTGCCAGCAGCTTAGGAGTGGGAGTTACCTACGAGCAGTACTTC,CASSLGVGVTYEQYF,TRBV7-3,few,-,TRBJ2-7
TGTGCCAGCAGTTTGGGAAAAGGGTTTACCTACGAGCAGTACTTC,CASSLGKGFTYEQYF,TRBV28,-,-,TRBJ2-7
TGCAGCGCCCGAGTACGCGGGGAGCTGTTTTTT,CSARVRGELFF,TRBV29-1,once,-,TRBJ2-2
TGTGCCAGCAGCCAAGGGGGGGGGAGCTCTGGAAACACCATATATTTT,CASSQGGGSSGNTIYF,TRBV3-1/TRBV3-2,-,-,TRBJ1-3
TGTGCCACCAGCAGCCCCCGCGATACGCAGTATTTT,CATSSPRDTQYF,TRBV15,-,-,TRBJ2-3
TGTGCCAGCAGGATTCGAGGGTATAGCAATCAGCCCCAGCATTTT,CASRIRGYSNQPQHF,TRBV28,-,-,TRBJ1-5
TGTGCCAGTAAAAGGCACAACAATGAGCAGTTCTTC,CASKRHNNEQFF,TRBV19,-,-,TRBJ2-1
TGTGCCAGCAGTTACCCTAGTGGGGGGGCCTACAATGAGCAGTTCTTC,CASSYPSGGAYNEQFF,TRBV27,once,TRBD2,TRBJ2-1